The 18 T cell receptor beta chains presented below share a single source sample, sequenced in a study of cytomegalovirus exposure and HLA in healthy donors. Data came from immunoSEQ multiplex PCR; TCRdb stores just in-frame clones and leaves some out. The profile covers approximately 150,000 clones, with around nine tenths appearing a single time and approximately 1.5% taken by the ten largest. The sequencing sample was made of PBMCs. Source of these receptors: a woman aged 25 to 45 in good health and CMV-seronegative.

V is TRBV19 and J is TRBJ1-2; tentatively, D is TRBD1 (6 bases). V lost 5 bases to trimming and J lost 3 bases, with 13 bases between them. The CDR3 contains 14 residues. The germline V gene has CDR1 LNHDA and CDR2 SQIVND (reference sequence). CDR3 sequence reads: CASSRTQGDYGYTF. CDR3 nucleotides: TGTGCCAGTAGTCGGACACAGGGTGACTATGGCTACACCTTC.

This clone was detected only once. The chain joins TRBV5-1 to TRBJ1-6; 7 positions agree with TRBD1. V shed 3 bases, J shed 10 bases, and the junction held 16 bases outside the gene matches. The CDR3 contains 17 residues. The germline CDR1 and CDR2 sequences are SGHRS and YFSETQ. The CDR3 sequence is CASSYSVVTGSGSPLHF. As DNA, the CDR3 is TGCGCCAGCAGCTACTCAGTAGTGACAGGGAGTGGATCACCCCTCCACTTT.

The chain combines TRBV7-6 with TRBJ1-1, with a possible D match to TRBD1 (6 bases). The CDR3 totals 11 residues. Per the germline V gene, CDR1 is SGHVS and CDR2 is FNYEAQ. Trimming shortened V by 6 bases and J by 8 bases, and 10 bases separated the two germline ends. CDR3 nucleotide sequence: TGTGCCAGCAGACAGGGTTCAGAAGCTTTCTTT. This encodes CASRQGSEAFF.

The rearrangement joins TRBV2 to TRBJ2-3; TRBD2 aligns across 14 bases. The germline gives CDR1 SNHLY, CDR2 FYNNEI. V gave up 8 bases and J gave up 3 bases; unmatched junction bases: 10. This CDR3 is built from 17 residues. The CDR3 DNA sequence: TGTGCCAGCCCGACGGAGGGACTAGCGGGGGTTACAGATACGCAGTATTTT. This translates into CASPTEGLAGVTDTQYF.

The chain joins TRBV5-6 to TRBJ1-2; TRBD1 agrees at 10 bases. CDR1 is SGHDT and CDR2 is YYEEEE in the germline V gene. V lost 2 bases, J lost 3 bases, and 4 bases stayed unmatched. This CDR3 contains 15 residues. The CDR3 sequence: CASSLSGQGDYGYTF. The CDR3 DNA reads as TGTGCCAGCAGCTTATCCGGACAGGGGGACTATGGCTACACCTTC.

The chain links TRBV4-1 to TRBJ2-1, with D possibly TRBD1 on 5 matching bases. This CDR3 is built from 12 residues. With 8 bases removed from V and 7 bases from J, the gap between germline ends came to 12 bases. Germline V gives CDR1 MGHRA, CDR2 YSYEKL. The CDR3 DNA reads as TGCGCCAGCGGATTGGGGCTGAATGAGCAGTTCTTC. Amino acids: CASGLGLNEQFF.

This chain connects TRBV5-4 to TRBJ1-5; perhaps TRBD1 as D (5 bases). The ends were cut back, 9 bases at V and 5 bases at J, with 9 bases in the middle. Germline V gene sequence: CDR1 SGHNT, CDR2 YYREEE (reference sequence). This CDR3 is built from 11 residues. The CDR3 DNA is TGTGCCACAGGGAGGGATCAGCCCCAGCATTTT. Amino acids: CATGRDQPQHF.

This clone appeared a single time. The chain links TRBV6-5 to TRBJ2-3; no firm D call. The germline CDR1 and CDR2 sequences are MNHEY and SVGAGI. CDR3 length: 14 residues. The V gene lost 5 bases and the J gene lost 3 bases, with 12 bases spanning the gap. The CDR3 sequence: CASSPARRTDTQYF. The CDR3 DNA is TGTGCCAGCAGTCCAGCTCGGCGGACAGATACGCAGTATTTT.

The chain employs TRBV7-8 and TRBJ1-1, with no clear D. Germline CDR1 is SGHVS and CDR2 is FQNEAQ. V shed 1 base and J shed 1 base, with 7 bases lying between them. The CDR3 is 14 amino acids. CDR3 amino acids: CASSLERGNTEAFF. As DNA, the CDR3 is TGTGCCAGCAGCTTAGAACGGGGGAACACTGAAGCTTTCTTT.

The chain joins TRBV5-1 to TRBJ2-2; 11 bases line up with TRBD2. This CDR3 contains 17 residues. The ends lost 7 bases at V and 2 bases at J; junction bases unmatched: 10. Germline CDR1 and CDR2: SGHRS and YFSETQ. The CDR3 sequence is CASYPTSGTINTGELFF. As DNA, the CDR3 is TGCGCCAGCTACCCGACTAGCGGGACCATTAACACCGGGGAGCTGTTTTTT.

The J gene is TRBJ1-2, the V gene TRBV5-1; D gene ambiguous. The V gene's germline CDR1 is SGHRS and CDR2 YFSETQ. Trimming removed 0 bases at V and 4 bases at J, with 7 bases between. CDR3 length: 13 amino acids. CDR3 amino acids: CASSLDSLYGYTF. CDR3 in DNA: TGCGCCAGCAGCTTGGACAGCCTCTATGGCTACACCTTC.

The V and J genes are TRBV18 and TRBJ2-4; no clear D. CDR1 and CDR2 (germline): KGHSH, LQKENI. This CDR3 is built from 14 residues. V was cut by 5 bases and J by 7 bases, with 15 bases left in between. The CDR3 region has the DNA TGTGCCAGCTCAACACGAGAAGCGCGGAACATTCAGTACTTC. It translates to CASSTREARNIQYF. Variable domain in full (rest from reference TRBV18 and TRBJ2-4): NAGVMQNPRHLVRRRGQEARLRCSPMKGHSHVYWYRQLPEEGLKFMVYLQKENIIDESGMPKERFSAEFPKEGPSILRIQQVVRGDSAAYFCASSTREARNIQYFGAGTRLSVL.

This sequence joins TRBV4-2 and TRBJ1-5; D not certain. The germline V gene encodes CDR1 LGHNA and CDR2 YNFKEQ. The CDR3 is 14 amino acids. V lost 1 base and J 3 bases, leaving 7 bases between the germline ends. The CDR3 nucleotides are TGTGCCAGCAGCCAAGGGCGGGACAATCAGCCCCAGCATTTT. This codes for CASSQGRDNQPQHF.

The rearrangement links TRBV30 to TRBJ1-6, with TRBD1 matching 9 bases. The CDR3 totals 15 residues. CDR1 is GTSNPN and CDR2 is SVGIG in the germline V gene (reference sequence). V lost 3 bases to trimming and J lost 7 bases; unmatched junction nucleotides: 7. CDR3 nucleotides: TGTGCCTGGAGCCGACCGGGACAGGGAAATTCACCCCTCCACTTT. Its protein product is CAWSRPGQGNSPLHF.

This clone was detected a few times. The rearrangement links TRBV2 to TRBJ2-7, with D tentatively TRBD2 (6 bases). V lost 4 bases, J lost 0 bases, and 13 bases lay in between. This CDR3 has 15 residues. Looked up from germline, CDR1 is SNHLY and CDR2 is FYNNEI. The CDR3 is CASSVDSGPSYEQYF. In DNA, the CDR3 is TGTGCCAGCAGTGTCGACAGCGGGCCCTCCTACGAGCAGTACTTC.

V and J are TRBV7-9 and TRBJ2-4; 7 bases agree with TRBD1. V shed 8 bases, J shed 5 bases, and the junction held 6 bases outside the gene matches. This CDR3 contains 13 residues. In germline, CDR1 is SEHNR, CDR2 FQNEAQ (reference sequence). CDR3 in amino acids: CASGRDRENIQYF. CDR3 in DNA: TGTGCCAGCGGTCGGGACAGAGAAAACATTCAGTACTTC.

The gene calls are TRBV6-5 and TRBJ2-3; TRBD2 is a possible D gene (7 bases). Germline CDR1 MNHEY, CDR2 SVGAGI. Trimming cost V 0 bases and J 5 bases, with 15 bases left between them. The CDR3 contains 16 residues. The CDR3 region has the DNA TGTGCCAGCAGTTACTCGGTGGGGGGGGCCTTAGATACGCAGTATTTT. It encodes CASSYSVGGALDTQYF.

The gene calls are TRBV30 and TRBJ2-5, with 14 positions matching TRBD2. The CDR3 has 17 amino acids. J gave up 1 base and V 0 bases, and 4 bases lay outside the gene matches. CDR1 and CDR2 (germline): GTSNPN, SVGIG (reference sequence). CDR3 residues: CAWSVPGTSGSQETQYF. The CDR3 nucleotides read TGTGCCTGGAGTGTACCGGGGACTAGCGGGAGCCAAGAGACCCAGTACTTC.